This T cell receptor beta chain was captured by sequencing in a study of OX40 agonist ivuxolimab in advanced cancers. Study details: An agonistic anti-OX40 (CD134) antibody, ivuxolimab, was used to treat the patients. Males comprised 75% to 90% of the group, whose mean age was approximately 61 years (range roughly 20 to 85). Study-wide results and limits: Blood T cells, both CD4+ and CD8+, expanded clonally by week 6 at 0.1 to 3.0 mg/kg. Those patients achieving a partial response at 0.1-3.0 mg/kg showed among the lowest clonal expansion.

The data were produced by immunoSEQ multiplex PCR, yet TCRdb's version contains in-frame clones alone and is incomplete. Of about 12,000 clones listed, more than 70% are singletons. To note about this clone: Its antigen is unidentified.

J gave up 2 bases and V 0 bases, and 4 bases lay outside the gene matches. The germline CDR1 and CDR2 sequences are SGHRS and YFSETQ. The CDR3 is 16 residues long. J is TRBJ2-5 and V is TRBV5-1; 10 bases line up with TRBD2. The sample here was CD4+ or CD8+ T cells sorted from blood, taken in a trial of the OX40 agonist ivuxolimab. The sequence came from an adult with an advanced solid tumor such as melanoma, head and neck, liver or kidney cancer. CDR3 sequence (DNA): TGCGCCAGCAGCTTGGCCGGAGCGGGAGGGCAAGAGACCCAGTACTTC. This encodes CASSLAGAGGQETQYF.